Listed below are T cell receptor beta chains from one sample, sequenced in a study of breast tumors, draining lymph nodes, adjacent tissues. TCRdb reanalysed the multiplex PCR reads using MiXCR and keeps one entry per CDR3 protein. The sample lists more than 50,000 distinct CDR3 sequences; 40% to 55% were seen once. Material: breast tumor tissue. These receptors were taken from a female donor with breast cancer. Some clones in this sample may be carry-over from other donors' samples. Each CDR3 is given with its conserved first and last residue. Fields, in order: J gene, V gene, clone size, D gene, CDR3 protein, CDR3 DNA. D genes are given only for firm matches. Clone size is not always given. Where it is, it says once, few, many or a class for expanded clones.

>TRBJ2-7|TRBV25-1|many|NA
CASSDSPRGEQYF
TGTGCCAGCAGTGATTCCCCCCGGGGGGAGCAGTACTTC
>TRBJ1-3|TRBV12-3/TRBV12-4|NA|NA
CASSLSLPFRGNTIYF
TGTGCCAGCAGTTTATCGCTCCCATTTAGGGGAAACACCATATATTTT
>TRBJ2-7|TRBV7-2|NA|NA
CASSLAGVSAYEQYF
TGTGCCAGCAGCTTAGCAGGCGTCTCCGCCTACGAGCAGTACTTC
>TRBJ1-6|TRBV7-8|NA|TRBD1
CASSLAGQTNSPLHF
TGTGCCAGCAGCTTAGCGGGACAGACTAATTCACCCCTCCACTTT
>TRBJ2-3|TRBV9|many|TRBD2
CASSVVTSGADTQYF
TGTGCCAGCAGCGTAGTTACTAGCGGCGCAGATACGCAGTATTTT
>TRBJ2-1|TRBV10-1|many|NA
CASSDQGNEQFF
TGCGCCAGCAGTGATCAGGGAAATGAGCAGTTCTTC
>TRBJ2-5|TRBV6-5|many|TRBD2
CASNHLSGSGETQYF
TGTGCCAGCAACCACCTTAGCGGGAGTGGGGAGACCCAGTACTTC
>TRBJ2-3|TRBV19|NA|NA
CASSIQGGGQYTDTQYF
TGTGCCAGTAGTATCCAGGGTGGGGGGCAGTACACAGATACGCAGTATTTT
>TRBJ1-4|TRBV3-1|many|TRBD1
CASSQVTGEKLFF
TGTGCCAGCAGCCAAGTAACAGGGGAGAAACTGTTTTTT
>TRBJ2-5|TRBV5-1|NA|NA
CASSLEVQETQYF
TGCGCCAGCAGCTTGGAGGTGCAAGAGACCCAGTACTTC
>TRBJ2-3|TRBV7-2|once|NA
CASSSRPLATDTQYF
TGTGCCAGCAGCTCACGCCCCCTAGCCACAGATACGCAGTATTTT
>TRBJ1-1|TRBV5-6|NA|NA
CASSLYPNTEAFF
TGTGCCAGCAGCTTGTATCCGAACACTGAAGCTTTCTTT
>TRBJ2-1|TRBV20-1|NA|TRBD1
CSAYVGGVGTDTQFF
TGCAGTGCCTATGTTGGCGGAGTGGGGACAGATACGCAGTTCTTC
>TRBJ1-5|TRBV20-1|NA|TRBD1
CSASMLGQGPQPQHF
TGCAGTGCTAGTATGTTGGGACAGGGACCCCAGCCCCAGCATTTT
>TRBJ2-2|TRBV19|many|NA
CASRLGRIHTGELFF
TGTGCCAGTAGGTTAGGGCGGATCCACACCGGGGAGCTGTTTTTT
>TRBJ1-3|TRBV9|NA|NA
CASSAELGETGNTIYF
TGTGCCAGCAGCGCCGAACTGGGGGAGACTGGAAACACCATATATTTT
>TRBJ1-1|TRBV9|NA|NA
CASSVGQGNTEAFF
TGTGCCAGCAGCGTAGGGCAGGGGAACACTGAAGCTTTCTTT
>TRBJ2-5|TRBV7-6|NA|TRBD2
CASGWGLAVQETQYF
TGTGCCAGCGGCTGGGGACTAGCGGTCCAGGAGACCCAGTACTTC
>TRBJ1-3|TRBV20-1|many|NA
CSAKSKGTPSSGNTIYF
TGCAGTGCCAAATCAAAGGGGACGCCCAGCTCTGGAAACACCATATATTTT
>TRBJ2-6|TRBV5-4|many|TRBD2
CASSPGRGALISGANVLTF
TGTGCCAGCAGCCCCGGGAGGGGGGCCCTAATCTCTGGGGCCAACGTCCTGACTTTC
>TRBJ2-3|TRBV7-2|many|NA
CASSLLGGADTQYF
TGTGCCAGCAGCCTACTAGGAGGAGCGGATACGCAGTATTTT
>TRBJ2-3|TRBV20-1|many|TRBD2
CSARATSVTPSTDTQYF
TGCAGTGCTAGAGCCACTAGCGTGACGCCTAGCACAGATACGCAGTATTTT
>TRBJ2-7|TRBV5-6|many|TRBD1
CASSLAEAGGVKEQYF
TGTGCCAGCAGCTTGGCAGAGGCAGGGGGAGTGAAGGAGCAGTACTTC
>TRBJ1-2|TRBV6-1|many|NA
CASRGGGYTF
TGTGCCAGCAGAGGAGGAGGCTACACCTTC
>TRBJ2-1|TRBV29-1|NA|TRBD2
CRHGLAGALTDEQFF
TGCAGACACGGACTAGCGGGTGCCTTAACGGATGAGCAGTTCTTC
>TRBJ1-6|TRBV11-3|NA|NA
CASSSPNVTSSTSPLHF
TGTGCCAGCAGCTCCCCAAACGTGACGAGCAGTACTTCACCCCTCCACTTT
>TRBJ2-3|TRBV12-5|many|NA
CASVSRGARDTQYF
TGTGCTAGTGTGAGCAGGGGGGCGCGGGATACGCAGTATTTT
>TRBJ1-2|TRBV5-5|many|NA
CASSRGGGGGYTF
TGTGCCAGCAGCCGAGGTGGTGGGGGCGGCTACACCTTC
>TRBJ2-5|TRBV9|medium-sized|NA
CASSAGGPSVETQYF
TGTGCCAGCAGCGCCGGAGGGCCCTCTGTGGAGACCCAGTACTTC